This T cell receptor (beta chain) was recorded in a study of T cell responses to AZD1222 COVID-19 vaccine. Broader study findings: Spike-specific TCR breadth rose after two AZD1222 doses, and depth rose as well. Among vaccine-associated CD4 TCRs, coverage spanned spike, with dominance at 160-218 and 743-854. No repertoire was sampled before or during the peak T cell response, only after it.

The data were produced by immunoSEQ multiplex PCR, yet TCRdb's version contains in-frame clones alone and is incomplete. The sample consists of over 90,000 clones, more than 70% of them appearing once. The CDR3 is 13 amino acids. V trimming: 5 bases; J trimming: 8 bases; junction bases outside the gene matches: 8. Germline CDR1 and CDR2: LGHNA and YNFKEQ. A word on this clone: Antigen: not known.

The sequence was obtained from an adult in good health. The input for sequencing was peripheral blood, taken on day 0 of AZD1222 vaccination. This chain connects TRBV4-2 to TRBJ1-2; 7 nucleotides align to TRBD1. In DNA, the CDR3 is TGTGCCAGCAGCAATTCAGGGGGAGGAGGCTACACCTTC. It encodes CASSNSGGGGYTF.